This T cell receptor beta chain was identified during a study of blood T cell repertoires in COVID-19. Study overall: COVID-19 samples from acute and convalescent phases originated in the United States, Italy and Spain. The cDNA or gDNA used as material had been derived from T cells, B-cell-depleted T cells, or PBMCs.

In the original processing: Reference gene primer amplification gave nucleated cell count estimates. The repertoire was sequenced with immunoSEQ multiplex PCR; TCRdb's copy has only in-frame clones and lacks some. V, J and clone size were drawn from that table, and D and trimming were deduced from the DNA. The table has approximately 170,000 clones, around 85% seen once. The CDR3 runs 16 residues. Germline values: CDR1 KGHDR, CDR2 SFDVKD. The junction had 5 bases not matched to a gene; V was cut back by 3 bases and J by 4 bases. The chain links TRBV24-1 to TRBJ1-5, with 10 bases matching TRBD1. This receptor was obtained from a woman in her 70s with acute or convalescent COVID-19. Sequences were obtained from peripheral blood. For the CDR3, the DNA is TGTGCCACCAGTGATCAGACAGGGGGCAAGAATCAGCCCCAGCATTTT. Translation: CATSDQTGGKNQPQHF.